This T cell receptor (beta chain) was identified in a study of T cell responses to AZD1222 COVID-19 vaccine. Assay: immunoSEQ multiplex PCR; the TCRdb copy retains only in-frame clones and omits some. The data show 140,000 to 150,000 clones, about 90% seen once. Turning to this clone: The antigen is not known.

Study findings and constraints: Spike-specific TCR breadth and depth were elevated following two AZD1222 doses. Close to half of spike-specific TCRs reportedly recognize unmutated variant regions. At 160-218 and 743-854, vaccine-associated CD4 TCRs were dominant, and they spanned spike. Females made up more of the donors, who were largely white British, and clonal diversity may have come out too low.

V gave up 3 bases and J gave up 10 bases; unmatched junction bases: 12. This CDR3 region has 15 residues. The germline CDR1 and CDR2 sequences are LNHNV and YYDKDF (reference sequence). Specimen: peripheral blood, collected 28 days after the second AZD1222 dose. The V gene is TRBV15, the J gene TRBJ2-7; 10 nucleotides agree with TRBD2. The TCR was taken from an adult who received the AZD1222 COVID-19 vaccine. CDR3 sequence: CATSSILGLAIQQYF. The CDR3 nucleotides are TGTGCCACCAGCAGCATACTGGGACTAGCGATCCAACAGTACTTC.